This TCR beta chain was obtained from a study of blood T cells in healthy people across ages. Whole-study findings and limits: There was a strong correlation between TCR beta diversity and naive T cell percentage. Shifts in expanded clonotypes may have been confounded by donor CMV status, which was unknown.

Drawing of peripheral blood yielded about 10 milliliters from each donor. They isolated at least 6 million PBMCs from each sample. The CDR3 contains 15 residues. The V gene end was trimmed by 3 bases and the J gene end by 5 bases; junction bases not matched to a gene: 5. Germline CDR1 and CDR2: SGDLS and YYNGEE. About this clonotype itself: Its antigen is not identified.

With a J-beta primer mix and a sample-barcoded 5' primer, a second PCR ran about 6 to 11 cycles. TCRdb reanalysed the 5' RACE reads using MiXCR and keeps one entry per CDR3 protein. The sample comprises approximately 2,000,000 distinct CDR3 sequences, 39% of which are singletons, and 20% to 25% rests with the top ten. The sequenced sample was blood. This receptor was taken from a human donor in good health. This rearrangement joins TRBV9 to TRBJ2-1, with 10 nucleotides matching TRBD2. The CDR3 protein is CASSASGGANNEQFF. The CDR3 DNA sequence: TGTGCCAGCAGCGCGAGCGGGGGGGCGAACAATGAGCAGTTCTTC.